This T cell receptor beta chain derives from a study of T cells in Graves' hyperthyroidism and ophthalmopathy. The CDR3 runs to 16 residues. Germline V gene data show CDR1 as LGHNT and CDR2 as FRNRAP. The V end lost 5 bases, the J end lost 0 bases, and 14 bases lay between the germline ends. The sample holds many counts of this clonotype. The source material, RNA transcripts, was used to amplify TCR beta CDR3 regions. TCR CDR3 regions were first amplified by RT-PCR with HTBI primers. TCRdb itself ran the multiplex PCR reads through MiXCR, one entry per CDR3 protein. The sample lists hundreds of thousands of distinct CDR3 sequences; roughly a sixth were seen once.

The clonotype was recovered from a woman in her 50s with Graves' hyperthyroidism that later progressed to Graves' ophthalmopathy. The chain combines TRBV12-5 with TRBJ2-1; no firm D call. The specimen sequenced was blood. For the CDR3, the DNA is TGTGCTAGTGGTCTCCCTGACGGTAGCTCCTACAATGAGCAGTTCTTC. Translation: CASGLPDGSSYNEQFF.